This T cell receptor beta chain was recovered during a study of regulatory T cells in long-lasting Graves disease. Findings and limits, study-wide: Peripheral blood was the sole material, not thyroid tissue. Repertoires from persistent disease leaned toward TRBV28, TRBJ1-2 and TRBJ2-5.

Libraries of TCR beta came from iRepertoire HTBI primers plus Arm-PCR of CDR3 regions. Using its own MiXCR run on the multiplex PCR reads, TCRdb lists one record per CDR3 protein. The data contain fewer than 650,000 distinct CDR3 sequences, 15% to 20% of them singletons. CDR1 is MDHEN, CDR2 SYDVKM, per germline. This CDR3 has 16 amino acids. Losses at the gene ends were 4 bases for V and 5 bases for J; bases not matched to a gene: 11. Time point reported: newly diagnosed GD, antithyroid drugs for less than 3 months. Researchers made the TCR library from RNA that was extracted from PBMCs. This clonotype showed up many times. Its cognate antigen is unknown. These data were also reused for a study on T cells in Graves' hyperthyroidism and ophthalmopathy. That work adds: Carried out on the TCR CDR3, a first-round RT-PCR used the HTBI primer set.

J is TRBJ2-5 and V is TRBV28; 9 bases map to TRBD1. The clonotype was recovered from a man between 18 and 29 years old with Graves disease. The sequencing used peripheral blood mononuclear cells (PBMCs), collected at new diagnosis, from a patient treated with antithyroid drugs. CDR3 nucleotides: TGTGCCAGCAGTTCCGGGACAGGGACCCCTTGGGAGACCCAGTACTTC. Residues: CASSSGTGTPWETQYF.